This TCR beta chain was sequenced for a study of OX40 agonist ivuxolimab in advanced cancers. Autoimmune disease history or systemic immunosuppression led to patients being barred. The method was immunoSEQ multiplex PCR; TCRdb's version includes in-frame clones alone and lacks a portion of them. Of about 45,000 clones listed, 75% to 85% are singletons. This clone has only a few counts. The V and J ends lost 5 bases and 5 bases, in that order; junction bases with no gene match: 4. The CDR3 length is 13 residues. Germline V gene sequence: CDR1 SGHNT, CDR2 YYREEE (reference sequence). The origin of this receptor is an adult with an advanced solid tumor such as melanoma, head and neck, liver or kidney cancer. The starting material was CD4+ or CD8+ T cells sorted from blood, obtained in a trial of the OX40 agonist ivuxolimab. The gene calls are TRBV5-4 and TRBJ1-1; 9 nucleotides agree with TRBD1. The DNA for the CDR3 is TGTGCCAGCAGGCGGACAGGGGATACTGAAGCTTTCTTT. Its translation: CASRRTGDTEAFF.